This T cell receptor beta chain came from a study of CD8+CD57+ T cells in acquired aplastic anemia (dated by TCRdb to 2016 to 2019). Regarding the study in general: A mean of roughly 3.2 ug of DNA, ranging from roughly 0.19 to 27.4 ug, was extracted from sorted CD4+ and CD8+ cells. A CD8+CD57+ expansion meant a frequency higher than the mean frequency seen in healthy subjects. Overall study results and their limits: Nearly 30 CD8+ CDR3 sequences were found in both patients and controls but appeared to be highly expressed in patients and within the immunodominant clones of the patients. No significant difference in CD8+ Simpson's diversity was found between patients and healthy controls (P=0.060).

Profiling of TCR beta VDJ combinations and CDR3 sequences used genomic DNA as the template. An Illumina HiSeq 2000 was used for TCR repertoire sequencing. In the source study's methods: TRBV/TRBJ rearrangement plots, CDR3 size and DJ length profiles, and Simpson's diversity index were used to evaluate the repertoires. The most abundant DNA sequence in the deep sequencing data was taken as the immunodominant clone. CDR3 amino acid sequences were screened for sharing across subjects and compared with published repertoires and the VDJdb database. TCRdb ran its own pipeline on the public reads, namely fastp trimming at Q25 and MiXCR clone calling, and kept in-frame beta chains. Identical CDR3 protein sequences are pooled into one entry, listed with their most common genes and DNA. In this record, the V and J calls reflect TCRdb's handling and not the investigators' own analysis. This sample lists about 200,000 distinct CDR3 sequences; roughly 60% were detected once. The top ten clonotypes cover roughly 64% of the sample.

In the case of this clonotype: Its antigen remains undetermined. Per-base qualities were not stored, and no clone one base away is much larger.

Expansion of CD8+CD57+ cells had been shown by flow cytometry in the patients chosen for sequencing. Severe acquired aplastic anemia was diagnosed in all patients according to International Study of Aplastic Anemia and Agranulocytosis and Camitta criteria. Patients had received no therapy at the time of blood sampling. In the study, sorted CD4+ and CD8+ blood T cells from patients with severe aplastic anemia and from healthy subjects underwent deep sequencing of TCR repertoires. Patients were enrolled under clinicaltrials.gov protocols 00001620, 01623167, 00001397, 00071045, 00081523 and 00961064 in the USA. Ficoll-Paque density gradient centrifugation was used to isolate peripheral blood mononuclear cells. Before DNA was extracted, CD4+ and CD8+ T cells were sorted using either FACS or magnetic beads. The germline V gene (reference sequence) specifies LNHDA as CDR1 and SQIVND as CDR2. Spanning cysteine to phenylalanine, the CDR3 consists of 12 amino acids. Left in the record is the CDR3 DNA by itself, 36 bases read in frame from the first base. Trimming costs V 4 bases and J 11 bases, and their ends lie 11 bases apart.

The sequence was obtained from a human donor with aplastic anemia. Sequenced: sorted CD4+, CD8+, or CD8+CD57+ T cells (not recorded which) from PBMCs. The chain is made from TRBV19 and TRBJ1-4; possibly the D gene is TRBD1, per 6 matching bases. Read as DNA, the sequence is TGTGCCAGTAGTAAGACAGGCCTTAAACTGTTTTTT. It translates as CASSKTGLKLFF.